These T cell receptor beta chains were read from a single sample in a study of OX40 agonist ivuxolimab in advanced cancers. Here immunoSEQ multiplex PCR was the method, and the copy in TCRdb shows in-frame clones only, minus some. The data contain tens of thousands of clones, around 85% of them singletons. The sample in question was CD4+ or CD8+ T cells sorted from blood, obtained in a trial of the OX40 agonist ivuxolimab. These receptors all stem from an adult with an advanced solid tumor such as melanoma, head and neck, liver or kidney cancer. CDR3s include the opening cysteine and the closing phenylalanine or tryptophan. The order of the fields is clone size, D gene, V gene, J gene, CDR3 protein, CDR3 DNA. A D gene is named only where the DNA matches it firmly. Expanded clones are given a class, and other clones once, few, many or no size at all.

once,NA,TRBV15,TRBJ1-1,CATSSLRGGTEAFF,TGTGCCACCAGCAGTCTCAGGGGAGGAACTGAAGCTTTCTTT
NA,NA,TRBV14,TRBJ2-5,CASGQSGGWETQYF,TGTGCCAGCGGCCAAAGCGGAGGCTGGGAGACCCAGTACTTC
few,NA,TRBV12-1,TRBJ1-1,CASRGTPAFF,TGTGCCAGCAGGGGAACGCCGGCTTTCTTT
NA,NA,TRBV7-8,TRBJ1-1,CASTWAPNTEAFF,TGTGCCAGCACCTGGGCTCCGAACACTGAAGCTTTCTTT
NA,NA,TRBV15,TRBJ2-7,CATRDNSYEQYF,TGTGCCACCAGGGACAACTCCTACGAGCAGTACTTC
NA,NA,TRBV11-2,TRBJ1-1,CASSHHSLAFPESNTEAFF,TGTGCCAGCAGTCACCATAGCCTCGCATTTCCGGAATCGAACACTGAAGCTTTCTTT
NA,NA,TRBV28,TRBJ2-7,CASSLGSYEQYF,TGTGCCAGCAGTTTAGGCAGCTACGAGCAGTACTTC
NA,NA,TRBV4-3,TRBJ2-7,CASSQDAGGSYEQYF,TGCGCCAGCAGCCAAGATGCGGGCGGCTCCTACGAGCAGTACTTC
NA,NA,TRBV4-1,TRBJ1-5,CASSQAGYNQPQHF,TGCGCCAGCAGCCAGGCTGGTTACAATCAGCCCCAGCATTTT
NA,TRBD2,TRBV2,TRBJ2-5,CASTEAELAGGAETQYF,TGTGCCAGCACCGAAGCGGAGCTAGCGGGAGGGGCTGAGACCCAGTACTTC
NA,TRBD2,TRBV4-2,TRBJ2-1,CASSQDEVLGLVTHEQFF,TGTGCCAGCAGCCAAGATGAGGTATTGGGACTAGTGACACATGAGCAGTTCTTC
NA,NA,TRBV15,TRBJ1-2,CATRDGAYGYTF,TGTGCCACGAGGGACGGCGCCTATGGCTACACCTTC
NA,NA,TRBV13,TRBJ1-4,CASSSLQETTNEKLFF,TGTGCCAGCAGCTCTCTACAGGAGACAACTAATGAAAAACTGTTTTTT
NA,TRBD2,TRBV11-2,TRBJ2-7,CASSLEVGGAAYEQYF,TGTGCCAGCAGCTTAGAGGTGGGAGGGGCAGCCTACGAGCAGTACTTC
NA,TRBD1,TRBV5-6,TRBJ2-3,CASSPGQDTDTQYF,TGTGCCAGCAGTCCGGGACAGGACACAGATACGCAGTATTTT
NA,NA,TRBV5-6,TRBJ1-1,CASSLGDTEAFF,TGTGCCAGCAGCTTGGGGGACACTGAAGCTTTCTTT
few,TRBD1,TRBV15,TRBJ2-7,CATSPDRGDLEQYF,TGTGCCACCAGCCCAGACAGGGGCGATCTCGAGCAGTACTTC
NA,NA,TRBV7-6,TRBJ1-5,CASSLAWGSNQPQHF,TGTGCCAGCAGCTTAGCATGGGGTAGCAATCAGCCCCAGCATTTT
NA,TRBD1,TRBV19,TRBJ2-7,CASSIWDRSHEQYF,TGTGCCAGTAGTATTTGGGACAGGTCCCACGAGCAGTACTTC
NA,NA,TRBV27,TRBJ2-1,CASSLVVYNEQFF,TGTGCCAGCAGTCTGGTCGTCTACAATGAGCAGTTCTTC
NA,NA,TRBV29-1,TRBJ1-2,CSVEDLATDSLYGYTF,TGCAGCGTTGAAGATCTAGCCACAGACAGCCTCTATGGCTACACCTTC
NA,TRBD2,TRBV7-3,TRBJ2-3,CASSLIAGGLDTQYF,TGTGCCAGCAGCTTAATAGCGGGAGGTTTGGATACGCAGTATTTT
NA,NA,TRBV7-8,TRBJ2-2,CASSEGDRAGELFF,TGTGCCAGCAGCGAAGGGGATAGGGCCGGGGAGCTGTTTTTT
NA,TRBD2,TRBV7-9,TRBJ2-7,CASSPGTSGPYEQYF,TGTGCCAGCAGCCCTGGGACTAGCGGACCTTACGAGCAGTACTTC
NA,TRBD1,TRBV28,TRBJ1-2,CASRPPGQGARIYGYTF,TGTGCCAGCAGACCCCCGGGACAGGGGGCGCGAATCTATGGCTACACCTTC
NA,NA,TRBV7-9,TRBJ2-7,CASSSSYPGPTYEQYF,TGTGCCAGCAGCTCCTCCTATCCGGGTCCAACCTACGAGCAGTACTTC
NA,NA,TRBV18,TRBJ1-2,CASSQLDSDGYTF,TGTGCCAGCTCCCAATTGGACAGCGATGGCTACACCTTC
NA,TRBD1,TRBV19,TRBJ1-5,CASSIGQGAFQPQHF,TGTGCCAGTAGTATTGGGCAGGGGGCTTTTCAGCCCCAGCATTTT
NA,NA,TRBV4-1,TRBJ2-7,CASSQGPERSYEQYF,TGCGCCAGCAGCCAAGGGCCTGAGCGGAGTTACGAGCAGTACTTC
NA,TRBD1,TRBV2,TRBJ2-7,CASSEWDRIAEQYF,TGTGCCAGCAGTGAATGGGACAGGATAGCCGAGCAGTACTTC
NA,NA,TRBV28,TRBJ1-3,CASSTESSGNTIYF,TGTGCCAGCAGTACAGAGAGCTCTGGAAACACCATATATTTT
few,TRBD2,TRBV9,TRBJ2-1,CASSVASGSHNEQFF,TGTGCCAGCAGCGTAGCTAGCGGGAGTCACAATGAGCAGTTCTTC